This note documents a single TCR beta chain sequence. What it recognizes is unknown. The V gene's germline CDR1 is DFQATT and CDR2 SNEGSKA (reference sequence). V was cut by 3 bases and J by 5 bases, with 14 bases left in between. The CDR3 is 13 residues long. Arm-PCR of CDR3 regions with iRepertoire HTBI primers generated TCR beta libraries. TCRdb reprocessed the multiplex PCR reads via MiXCR and lists one record per CDR3 protein. This sample has 700,000 or so distinct CDR3 sequences; 30% occur once, and the top ten carry under 50%. This record comes from a study of regulatory T cells in long-lasting Graves disease. As to time point: persistent/refractory GD, antithyroid drugs over 5 years with positive TRAb. The authors made the TCR library using RNA they extracted from PBMCs. Staff took about 10 milliliters of peripheral blood and put it into EDTA tubes. General study findings and limits: Persistent Graves' patients showed less TCR diversity than newly diagnosed ones.

This TCR was recovered from a female donor with Graves disease. The chain links TRBV20-1 to TRBJ2-7; maybe TRBD2 (6 bases). Sample: peripheral blood mononuclear cells (PBMCs), taken when the disease was refractory, from a patient treated with antithyroid drugs. CDR3 bases: TGCAGTGCTAGCACGGGGAGGACGGACGAGCAGTACTTC. The encoded protein is CSASTGRTDEQYF.